The 20 T cell receptor beta chains below all came from one sample that was sequenced in a study of naive and memory T cell subsets listed by TCRdb under 2017. Library construction relied on UMI-ligation and nested PCR. Sequenced on an Illumina MiSeq. The beta constant-region primer was an equimolar mix of two oligonucleotides covering both TRBC1 and TRBC2. TCRdb's own reprocessing of the public reads used fastp at Q25 and MiXCR and kept productive beta chains. All rows with the same CDR3 protein become a single entry with the most common DNA and genes. In this sample the table shows 77,000 or so distinct CDR3 sequences, around 13% of which occur a single time. Around 0.9% of the sample is held by the ten biggest clonotypes. The sequencing input was central memory CD4+ T cells from blood. The sample's cell subset or site, from its label and the paper: central memory, CD45RA- CD27+. These receptors came from a human donor in good health.

This clonotype was seen many times. V usage is TRBV20-1 and J usage is TRBJ2-1, with 7 positions matching TRBD2. This CDR3 contains 15 residues. V shed 5 bases and J 1 base; nucleotides not matched to a gene: 8. Germline V gene data show CDR1 as DFQATT and CDR2 as SNEGSKA (reference sequence). The CDR3 DNA reads TGCAGTGCTCCCACAAGCGGGGCATCCTACAATGAGCAGTTCTTC. It codes for CSAPTSGASYNEQFF.

The CDR3 DNA follows: TGCGCCAGCAGCCAAGATTTTCCCGGGACGGCATACTACGAGCAGTACTTC. It specifies CASSQDFPGTAYYEQYF. This chain joins TRBV4-1 and TRBJ2-7, with D perhaps being TRBD1 or TRBD2 (5 bases each). Germline loops: CDR1 MGHRA, CDR2 YSYEKL. This CDR3 contains 17 residues. V was trimmed by 0 bases and J by 3 bases, leaving 18 bases between them.

The sample holds a few counts of this clonotype. This chain joins TRBV27 and TRBJ2-3; 10 nucleotides match TRBD1. CDR3 size: 15 residues. With V trimmed by 7 bases and J by 4 bases, 8 bases remained unmatched. The germline V gene has CDR1 MNHEY and CDR2 SMNVEV (reference sequence). This chain's CDR3 is CASNLGTGVPDTQYF. The CDR3 DNA reads TGTGCCAGCAATCTAGGGACAGGGGTCCCAGATACGCAGTATTTT.

This clonotype was seen more than once but under ten times. CDR3 nucleotides: TGCAGCGTCGATGACAGGACGAACATGAACACTGAAGCTTTCTTT. Amino acids: CSVDDRTNMNTEAFF. The rearrangement uses TRBV29-1 and TRBJ1-1, with a possible D match to TRBD1 (6 bases). The V end lost 6 bases, the J end lost 0 bases, and 17 bases lay between the germline ends. The CDR3 totals 15 residues. The V gene's germline CDR1 is SQVTM and CDR2 ANQGSEA.

This clonotype has just a few counts. The chain recombines TRBV28 with TRBJ1-5; the D is unclear. With 6 bases removed from V and 7 bases from J, the gap between germline ends came to 10 bases. The CDR3 is 12 amino acids. CDR1 is MDHEN and CDR2 is SYDVKM in the germline V gene. The CDR3 spells CASRGSGQPQHF. Here the CDR3 DNA reads TGTGCCAGCAGAGGATCAGGACAGCCCCAGCATTTT. Drawing the rest from reference TRBV28 and TRBJ1-5, the complete variable domain is DVKVTQSSRYLVKRTGEKVFLECVQDMDHENMFWYRQDPGLGLRLIYFSYDVKMKEKGDIPEGYSVSREKKERFSLILESASTNQTSMYLCASRGSGQPQHFGDGTRLSIL.

The J gene is TRBJ2-1, the V gene TRBV4-3; D ambiguous. In germline, CDR1 is LGHNA, CDR2 YSLEER. V was shortened by 6 bases and J by 0 bases, with 18 bases between the two germline ends. CDR3 length: 17 amino acids. CDR3 nucleotide sequence: TGCGCCAGCAGTTATCACCGACGGAAGAACTCCTACAATGAGCAGTTCTTC. This gives the protein CASSYHRRKNSYNEQFF.

This clonotype was seen at least ten times. This chain joins TRBV19 and TRBJ2-7; TRBD2 matches 11 bases. The V segment lost 9 bases and the J segment 1 base; nucleotides outside the gene matches: 8. Per germline, CDR1 LNHDA and CDR2 SQIVND (reference sequence). The CDR3 is 15 amino acids. The DNA of the CDR3 is TGTGCCAGCACGTCCGGGACTAGCGGATCCTACGAGCAGTACTTC. Protein sequence: CASTSGTSGSYEQYF.

In its sample, this clonotype was seen a few times. The chain uses TRBV20-1 and TRBJ2-7; 9 nucleotides line up with TRBD2. Germline CDR1 reads DFQATT; CDR2 reads SNEGSKA (reference sequence). Germline trimming cut 5 bases from V and 4 bases from J; bases unmatched to any gene: 18. This CDR3 region has 17 residues. The CDR3: CSARAASGNQPVYEQYF. The CDR3 DNA reads TGCAGTGCTCGCGCGGCTAGCGGGAACCAGCCGGTTTACGAGCAGTACTTC.

This clonotype was seen ten or more times. This rearrangement joins TRBV20-1 to TRBJ2-7; the D gene is possibly TRBD2 (6 bases). With 6 bases removed from V and 6 bases from J, the gap between germline ends came to 18 bases. Germline loops: CDR1 DFQATT, CDR2 SNEGSKA (reference sequence). The CDR3 is 13 amino acids. The CDR3 DNA follows: TGCAGTGCAGCTACGGGACTCGGGCGCGAGCAGTACTTC. Protein: CSAATGLGREQYF.

This chain connects TRBV19 to TRBJ2-2, with 13 nucleotides matching TRBD2. V lost 5 bases, J lost 3 bases, and 6 bases stayed unmatched. Germline V gene sequence: CDR1 LNHDA, CDR2 SQIVND (reference sequence). CDR3 size: 17 residues. The CDR3 protein is CASSAGLAGPDTGELFF. In DNA, the CDR3 is TGTGCCAGTAGTGCGGGACTAGCGGGACCTGACACCGGGGAGCTGTTTTTT.

This clonotype was detected many times. The V call is TRBV11-2, the J call TRBJ2-3; perhaps D is TRBD1 or TRBD2 (6 bases each). The CDR3 spans 15 residues. Trimming cost V 0 bases and J 6 bases, with 13 bases left between them. The germline V gene has CDR1 SGHAT and CDR2 FQNNGV. The CDR3 region has the DNA TGTGCCAGCAGCTTAGATGGGGGGCCAGGCGATACGCAGTATTTT. It specifies CASSLDGGPGDTQYF.

This clonotype has just one count. The chain employs TRBV29-1 and TRBJ2-7; 10 nucleotides align to TRBD2. J lost 1 base, V lost 6 bases, and 9 bases had no gene match. The length of the CDR3 is 15 residues. Germline V gene lookup returns CDR1 SQVTM and CDR2 ANQGSEA. The CDR3 loop reads CSVAHSSGSSYEQYF. In nucleotides, the CDR3 is TGCAGCGTCGCCCATTCTAGCGGGAGTTCCTACGAGCAGTACTTC.

This clonotype was counted between two and nine times. This chain joins TRBV6-5 and TRBJ1-4; D unclear. V gave up 5 bases and J gave up 5 bases, with 15 bases separating them. This CDR3 is 15 amino acids long. In germline, CDR1 is MNHEY, CDR2 SVGAGI. The CDR3 coding sequence is TGTGCCAGCAGTCGGGCCCCGTCACAAAATGAAAAACTGTTTTTT. It specifies CASSRAPSQNEKLFF.

The chain links TRBV20-1 to TRBJ2-7; no reliable D call. CDR3 length: 11 amino acids. The germline V gene encodes CDR1 DFQATT and CDR2 SNEGSKA (reference sequence). The V gene lost 0 bases and the J gene lost 6 bases, with 6 bases spanning the gap. The CDR3 DNA reads as TGCAGTGCTAGAGATGTGCGCGAGCAGTACTTC. As protein: CSARDVREQYF.

V is TRBV12-3 or TRBV12-4 and J is TRBJ1-2; D not certain. The V end lost 7 bases, the J end lost 8 bases, and 17 bases lay between the germline ends. The CDR3 extends over 13 amino acids. CDR3 loop: CASTLRGPTGYTF. Written as DNA, the CDR3 is TGTGCCAGCACCTTGAGAGGACCGACGGGCTACACCTTC.

The table lists this clonotype with a few counts. This rearrangement joins TRBV12-3 or TRBV12-4 to TRBJ2-1; a possible D gene is TRBD1 (6 bases). CDR3 size: 14 residues. The ends were cut back, 3 bases at V and 5 bases at J, with 11 bases in the middle. Here the CDR3 reads CASSFSRTDNEQFF. CDR3 DNA sequence: TGTGCCAGCAGTTTTAGTCGGACAGACAATGAGCAGTTCTTC.

In this sample, this clonotype turned up a few times. The rearrangement links TRBV2 to TRBJ2-2; the match to TRBD2 covers 7 bases. The CDR3 totals 15 residues. V lost 6 bases, J lost 4 bases, and 8 bases stayed unmatched. Germline CDR1 SNHLY, CDR2 FYNNEI. CDR3 amino acids: CASRPAGVSTGELFF. CDR3 nucleotide sequence: TGTGCCAGCAGACCCGCGGGAGTGAGCACCGGGGAGCTGTTTTTT.

The chain combines TRBV10-3 with TRBJ2-1; perhaps TRBD2 as D (5 bases). With 3 bases removed from V and 7 bases from J, the gap between germline ends came to 22 bases. The CDR3 extends over 17 amino acids. CDR1 is ENHRY, CDR2 SYGVKD, per germline. In DNA, the CDR3 is TGTGCCATCAGTGATGACTCCTGGAGTCGGGGTTTGAATGAGCAGTTCTTC. Translating gives CAISDDSWSRGLNEQFF.

There are many counts of this clonotype. The V gene is TRBV5-1, the J gene TRBJ2-1; 9 nucleotides match TRBD2. V lost 0 bases, J lost 4 bases, and 2 bases stayed unmatched. CDR3 length: 15 residues. Looked up from germline, CDR1 is SGHRS and CDR2 is YFSETQ. The CDR3 DNA reads as TGCGCCAGCAGCTTGGCTAGCGGGACGTACAATGAGCAGTTCTTC. Its translation is CASSLASGTYNEQFF.

This clonotype was counted between two and nine times. This chain connects TRBV7-2 to TRBJ2-2; TRBD2 matches 7 bases. The J segment lost 7 bases and the V segment lost 1 base, leaving 6 bases of the junction unmatched. The CDR3 has 15 amino acids. Germline CDR1 and CDR2: SGHTA and FQGNSA. The CDR3 region has the DNA TGTGCCAGCAGCTTAGGGGCGGGAGCGAACGGGGAGCTGTTTTTT. Amino acid sequence: CASSLGAGANGELFF.